The clone carrying this TCR beta chain has at least ten counts. Described time point: blood at routine non-recurrence follow-up after resection. Unsorted tumor, nontumor lung tissue or cryopreserved PBMC supplied the whole RNA. The V gene's germline CDR1 is MDHEN and CDR2 SYDVKM. The CDR3 has 13 residues. Deletions cut 5 bases from V and 2 bases from J, with 7 bases between. TCRdb fed the 5' RACE reads into MiXCR, producing one record per CDR3 protein. The data hold about 120,000 distinct CDR3 sequences, with 9% to 15% observed a single time. This sample is drawn from a study of spatial heterogeneity in lung cancer.

This specimen was PBMCs, taken at follow-up. The chain couples TRBV28 to TRBJ1-3; possible D gene TRBD1, 5 bases. The receptor's source is a male donor with early-stage non-small cell lung cancer. In DNA, the CDR3 is TGTGCCAGCAGTCCAGGGACTGGAAACACCATATATTTT. This encodes CASSPGTGNTIYF.